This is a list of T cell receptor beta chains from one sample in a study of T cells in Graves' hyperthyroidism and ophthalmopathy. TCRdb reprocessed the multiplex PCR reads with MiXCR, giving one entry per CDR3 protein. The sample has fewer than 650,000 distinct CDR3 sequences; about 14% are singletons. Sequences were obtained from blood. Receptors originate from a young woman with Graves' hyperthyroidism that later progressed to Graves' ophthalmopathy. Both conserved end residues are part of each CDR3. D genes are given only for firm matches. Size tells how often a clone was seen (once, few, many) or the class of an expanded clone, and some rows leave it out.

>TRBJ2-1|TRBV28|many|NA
CASRTVRVNEQFF
TGTGCCAGCAGGACAGTTCGTGTCAATGAGCAGTTCTTC
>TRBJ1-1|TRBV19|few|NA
CATRDTRLNTEAFF
TGTGCCACCCGGGACACACGGCTGAACACTGAAGCTTTCTTT
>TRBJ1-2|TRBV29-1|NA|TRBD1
CSAGGQQNGYTF
TGCAGCGCCGGGGGACAGCAGAATGGCTACACCTTC
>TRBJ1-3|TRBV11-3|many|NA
CASASGGWGSGNTIYF
TGTGCCTCAGCATCCGGGGGATGGGGCTCTGGAAACACCATATATTTT
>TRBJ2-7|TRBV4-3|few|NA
CASSRVLELEQYF
TGCGCCAGCAGCCGGGTCCTAGAGCTCGAGCAGTACTTC
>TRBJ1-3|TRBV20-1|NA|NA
CSAPMAGERGNTIYF
TGCAGTGCCCCTATGGCGGGGGAACGTGGAAACACCATATATTTT
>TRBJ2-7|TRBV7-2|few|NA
CASSLEVAAYEQYF
TGTGCCAGCAGCTTAGAGGTAGCGGCCTACGAGCAGTACTTC
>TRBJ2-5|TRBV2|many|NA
CATKSTVLWGKETQYF
TGTGCCACCAAATCGACAGTTCTCTGGGGAAAAGAGACCCAGTACTTC
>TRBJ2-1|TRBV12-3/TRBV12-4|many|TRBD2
CASSFLAGGDEQFF
TGTGCCAGCAGTTTCCTAGCGGGAGGAGATGAGCAGTTCTTC
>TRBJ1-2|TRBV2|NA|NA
CASRDSLTYGYTF
TGTGCCAGCAGGGACAGCCTAACCTATGGCTACACCTTC
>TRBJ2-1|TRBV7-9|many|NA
CASSPPRGRTYNEQFF
TGTGCCAGCAGCCCCCCTAGGGGTCGAACCTACAATGAGCAGTTCTTC
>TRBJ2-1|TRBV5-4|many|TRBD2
CASSSVERDDNEQFF
TGTGCCAGCAGCTCCGTAGAGCGGGACGACAATGAGCAGTTCTTC
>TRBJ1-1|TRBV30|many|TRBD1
CAWEGANEAFF
TGTGCCTGGGAGGGGGCAAATGAAGCTTTCTTT
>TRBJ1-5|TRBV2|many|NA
CASGGQPQHF
TGTGCCAGCGGTGGGCAGCCCCAGCATTTT
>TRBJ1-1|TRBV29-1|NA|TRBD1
CSVEVIGLQGGQTEAFF
TGCAGCGTTGAAGTGATAGGTTTACAGGGGGGCCAAACTGAAGCTTTCTTT
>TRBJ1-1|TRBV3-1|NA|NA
CASSQDWYTEAFF
TGTGCCAGCAGCCAAGATTGGTACACTGAAGCTTTCTTT
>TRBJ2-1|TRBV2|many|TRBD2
CACPGLAGYNEQFF
TGTGCCTGTCCGGGACTAGCGGGATACAATGAGCAGTTCTTC
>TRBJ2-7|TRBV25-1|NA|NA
CASSELKQYF
TGTGCCAGCAGTGAACTCAAGCAGTACTTC
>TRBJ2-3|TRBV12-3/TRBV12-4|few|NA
CASSGHGDFTDTQYF
TGTGCCAGCAGCGGTCATGGGGACTTCACAGATACGCAGTATTTT
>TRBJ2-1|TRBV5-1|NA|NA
CASSLYTSSYNEQFF
TGCGCCAGCAGCTTGTACACTAGCTCCTACAATGAGCAGTTCTTC
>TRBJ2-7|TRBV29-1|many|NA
CSVQSSYEQYF
TGCAGCGTTCAGAGCTCCTACGAGCAGTACTTC
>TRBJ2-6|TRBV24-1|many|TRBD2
CATSEGLASAGANVLTF
TGTGCCACCAGTGAGGGACTAGCTTCCGCTGGGGCCAACGTCCTGACTTTC
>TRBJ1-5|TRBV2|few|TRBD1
CASSGPGGFNQPQHF
TGTGCCAGCAGTGGGCCAGGGGGTTTTAATCAGCCCCAGCATTTT
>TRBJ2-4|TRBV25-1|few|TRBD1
CASSGVPTGLDKNIQYF
TGTGCCAGCAGTGGGGTTCCGACAGGGCTAGACAAAAACATTCAGTACTTC
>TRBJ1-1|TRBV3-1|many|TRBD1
CASSQGGTGANTEAFF
TGTGCCAGCAGCCAAGGGGGGACAGGGGCTAACACTGAAGCTTTCTTT